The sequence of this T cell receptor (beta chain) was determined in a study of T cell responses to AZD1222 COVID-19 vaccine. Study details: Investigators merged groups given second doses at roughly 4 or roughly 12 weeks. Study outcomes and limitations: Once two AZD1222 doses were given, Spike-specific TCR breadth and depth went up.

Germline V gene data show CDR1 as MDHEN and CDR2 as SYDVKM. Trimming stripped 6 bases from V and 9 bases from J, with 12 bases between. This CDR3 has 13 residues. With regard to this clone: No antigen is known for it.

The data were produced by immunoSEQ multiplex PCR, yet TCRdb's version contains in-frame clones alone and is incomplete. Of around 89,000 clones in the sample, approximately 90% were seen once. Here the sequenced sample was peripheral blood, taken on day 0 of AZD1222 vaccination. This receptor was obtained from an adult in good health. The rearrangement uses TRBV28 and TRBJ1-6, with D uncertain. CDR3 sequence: CASRAPWGSPLHF. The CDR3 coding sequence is TGTGCCAGCAGGGCCCCATGGGGTTCACCCCTCCACTTT.